These 30 T cell receptor beta chains came from one sample sequenced in a study of regulatory T cells in long-lasting Graves disease. As to time point: newly diagnosed GD, antithyroid drugs for less than 3 months. Extracted RNA from PBMCs served as the source of the TCR library. CDR3 regions were amplified by Arm-PCR using iRepertoire HTBI primers to build TCR beta libraries. Using its own MiXCR run on the multiplex PCR reads, TCRdb lists one record per CDR3 protein. The data contain hundreds of thousands of distinct CDR3 sequences, around 17% of them singletons. These records were also assigned to another study, of T cells in Graves' hyperthyroidism and ophthalmopathy.

The input for sequencing was peripheral blood mononuclear cells (PBMCs), taken at new diagnosis, from a patient treated with antithyroid drugs. The receptors here all came from a young woman with Graves disease.

The chain uses TRBV7-2 and TRBJ1-5; D is unresolved. The CDR3 sequence is 16 residues long. Germline CDR1 and CDR2: SGHTA and FQGNSA. Trimming removed 5 bases from V and 0 bases from J, with 14 bases in between. CDR3 sequence: CASSREGWNSNQPQHF. The CDR3 coding sequence is TGTGCCAGCAGCAGAGAAGGATGGAATAGCAATCAGCCCCAGCATTTT.

There are many counts of this clonotype. The V gene is TRBV20-1, the J gene TRBJ1-5, with 7 bases lining up with TRBD1. The CDR3 consists of 14 residues. With 6 bases clipped from V and 5 bases from J, the junction kept 10 bases outside the gene matches. Germline V gives CDR1 DFQATT, CDR2 SNEGSKA (reference sequence). The chain's CDR3 is CSASRQGYDQPQHF. In DNA form, the CDR3 reads TGCAGTGCAAGTAGACAGGGCTACGATCAGCCCCAGCATTTT.

Many counts were recorded for this clonotype. The chain links TRBV5-4 to TRBJ1-2; D gene unclear. The CDR3 extends over 15 amino acids. The V gene's germline CDR1 is SGHNT and CDR2 YYREEE (reference sequence). V was pared by 4 bases and J by 4 bases, with 17 bases between. The CDR3 DNA sequence: TGTGCCAGCAGCCTCCTTGCCTCAATTGGCTATGGCTACACCTTC. Translated, it gives CASSLLASIGYGYTF.

Concerning this clonotype itself: A much larger clone differs by one base, so this may be a read error. J is TRBJ2-2 and V is TRBV10-3; D call uncertain. The germline CDR1 and CDR2 sequences are ENHRY and SYGVKD. The CDR3 consists of 15 residues. The CDR3 region has the DNA TGTGCCACCAGTACCGGGTCCTCGGGTACCGGGGAGCTGTTTTTT. Translation: CATSTGSSGTGELFF.

This clonotype has only a few counts. The V gene is TRBV28, the J gene TRBJ1-1; D might be TRBD1 (5 bases). This CDR3 region has 13 residues. Trimming removed 8 bases at V and 7 bases at J, with 17 bases between. Germline V CDR1 and CDR2: MDHEN, SYDVKM. CDR3 protein: CASVPLPGGEAFF. CDR3 in DNA: TGTGCCAGCGTCCCTCTACCGGGGGGTGAAGCTTTCTTT.

This clonotype was found many times. The rearrangement links TRBV28 to TRBJ1-3; no clear D. The CDR3 contains 11 residues. V lost 7 bases and J lost 8, with 9 bases in between. CDR1 is MDHEN, CDR2 SYDVKM, per germline. CDR3 amino acids: CASTLGDTIYF. For the CDR3, the DNA is TGTGCCAGCACCCTTGGGGACACCATATATTTT.

This clonotype was picked up many times. The chain links TRBV20-1 to TRBJ2-5; D not certain. V was clipped by 2 bases and J by 3 bases, with 22 bases between them. Germline V gene data show CDR1 as DFQATT and CDR2 as SNEGSKA (reference sequence). This CDR3 comprises 17 residues. Here the CDR3 reads CSARSSQAYGMEETQYF. The CDR3 coding sequence is TGCAGTGCTAGATCCTCCCAGGCATACGGAATGGAAGAGACCCAGTACTTC.

This clonotype was observed many times. The rearrangement joins TRBV2 to TRBJ1-4; tentatively, D is TRBD1 (5 bases). Trimming removed 6 bases at V and 5 bases at J, with 16 bases between. The germline V gene encodes CDR1 SNHLY and CDR2 FYNNEI. The length of the CDR3 is 15 residues. The chain's CDR3 is CASRRRDGSNEKLFF. CDR3 bases: TGTGCCAGCAGGAGAAGGGACGGGTCGAATGAAAAACTGTTTTTT.

For this clonotype: Here the CDR3 omits its conserved ending phenylalanine or tryptophan, so a read error is the likely source. V and J are TRBV5-1 and TRBJ1-6; TRBD1 matches 9 bases. Germline V lookup: CDR1 SGHRS, CDR2 YFSETQ. V was pared by 4 bases and J by 10 bases, with 6 bases of the junction left unmatched. This CDR3 spans 14 amino acids. DNA for the CDR3: TGCGCCAGCAGCGCCGGGACAGGGAGATCACCCCTCCACTCT. Translation: CASSAGTGRSPLHS.

This clonotype was counted ten times or more. The rearrangement joins TRBV30 to TRBJ1-1; D is uncertain. The CDR3 is made up of 14 amino acids. CDR1 GTSNPN and CDR2 SVGIG come from the germline V gene (reference sequence). The germline V and J ends were trimmed by 0 bases and 1 base, with 9 bases remaining between them. CDR3: CAWSVRAGNTEAFF. In nucleotides, the CDR3 is TGTGCCTGGAGTGTACGGGCAGGGAACACTGAAGCTTTCTTT. The complete variable domain, with remaining parts taken from reference TRBV30 and TRBJ1-1, reads SQTIHQWPATLVQPVGSPLSLECTVEGTSNPNLYWYRQAAGRGLQLLFYSVGIGQISSEVPQNLSASRPQDRQFILSSKKLLLSDSGFYLCAWSVRAGNTEAFFGQGTRLTVV.

Ten or more counts support this clonotype. The genes are TRBV7-2 and TRBJ2-5, with 7 bases matching TRBD2. The CDR3 spans 14 residues. The germline CDR1 and CDR2 sequences are SGHTA and FQGNSA. V dropped 3 bases and J dropped 5; count of bases not matched to a gene: 6. CDR3 amino acids: CASSFGGSSETQYF. Here the CDR3 DNA reads TGTGCCAGCAGCTTTGGCGGGAGTTCGGAGACCCAGTACTTC.

This clonotype was seen more than once but under ten times. The V call is TRBV7-9, the J call TRBJ2-7; perhaps D is TRBD1 or TRBD2 (6 bases each). CDR1 and CDR2 from the germline V gene are SEHNR and FQNEAQ (reference sequence). This CDR3 spans 14 amino acids. The V end lost 5 bases, the J end lost 2 bases, and 13 bases lay between the germline ends. CDR3 in amino acids: CASSAGGGTYEQYF. For the CDR3, the DNA is TGTGCCAGCAGCGCCGGAGGGGGGACCTACGAGCAGTACTTC. The full variable domain, completed using reference TRBV7-9 and TRBJ2-7, is DTGVSQNPRHKITKRGQNVTFRCDPISEHNRLYWYRQTLGQGPEFLTYFQNEAQLEKSRLLSDRFSAERPKGSFSTLEIQRTEQGDSAMYLCASSAGGGTYEQYFGPGTRLTVT.

This clonotype came up many times. The chain links TRBV28 to TRBJ2-5, with D uncertain. This CDR3 contains 17 residues. In germline, CDR1 is MDHEN, CDR2 SYDVKM. Deletions cut 6 bases from V and 2 bases from J, with 22 bases between. CDR3: CASSRPWRKFLQETQYF. The CDR3 region has the DNA TGTGCCAGCAGCCGCCCCTGGCGGAAATTTCTTCAAGAGACCCAGTACTTC. Drawing the rest from reference TRBV28 and TRBJ2-5, the complete variable domain is DVKVTQSSRYLVKRTGEKVFLECVQDMDHENMFWYRQDPGLGLRLIYFSYDVKMKEKGDIPEGYSVSREKKERFSLILESASTNQTSMYLCASSRPWRKFLQETQYFGPGTRLLVL.

This clonotype was observed a few times. This chain links TRBV27 with TRBJ1-3, with D uncertain. Trimming stripped 2 bases from V and 0 bases from J, with 2 bases between. Germline CDR1 is MNHEY and CDR2 is SMNVEV (reference sequence). This CDR3 contains 13 residues. The CDR3 DNA is TGTGCCAGCAGTTTAAACTCTGGAAACACCATATATTTT. This sequence encodes CASSLNSGNTIYF.

This clonotype has only a few counts. This chain joins TRBV4-2 and TRBJ2-1; 10 bases agree with TRBD2. After removal of 7 bases from V and 2 bases from J, the junction contained 8 bases not matched to a gene. The CDR3 length is 16 residues. Germline V gene lookup returns CDR1 LGHNA and CDR2 YNFKEQ. The CDR3 here is CASTELAGTTYNEQFF. The DNA of the CDR3 is TGTGCCAGCACCGAACTAGCGGGAACGACCTACAATGAGCAGTTCTTC.

Turning to this clonotype: With a much larger clone just one base away, this may be a read error. This chain joins TRBV28 and TRBJ1-2; D might be TRBD1 (5 bases). CDR1 is MDHEN, CDR2 SYDVKM, per germline. The CDR3 is made up of 13 amino acids. Trimming took 2 bases from V and 4 from J, leaving 8 bases between them. CDR3 loop: CASSLRGTYGYTF. The CDR3, as DNA: TGTGCCAGCAGTTTAAGGGGAACCTATGGCTACACCTTC.

In this sample, this clonotype turned up many times. V gene TRBV7-2 combines with J gene TRBJ2-7, with 10 bases that match TRBD2. The CDR3 has 16 residues. Trimming took 0 bases from V and 4 from J; bases not matched to a gene: 6. CDR1 is SGHTA, CDR2 FQGNSA, per germline. The CDR3 DNA is TGTGCCAGCAGCTTAGCCCAGAGCGGGAGGGCTTACGAGCAGTACTTC. Protein product: CASSLAQSGRAYEQYF.

The chain is built from TRBV5-1 and TRBJ1-5; D remains unclear. The germline CDR1 and CDR2 sequences are SGHRS and YFSETQ. Trimming pared 0 bases from V and 5 bases from J, leaving 6 bases between. This CDR3 has 13 amino acids. The CDR3 spells CASSLGIDQPQHF. In DNA form, the CDR3 reads TGCGCCAGCAGCTTGGGTATCGATCAGCCCCAGCATTTT.

The genes are TRBV7-2 and TRBJ1-2, with D unresolved. Trimming removed 5 bases from V and 7 bases from J, with 11 bases in between. Germline-derived CDR1 and CDR2 are SGHTA and FQGNSA. CDR3 length equals 12 residues. The CDR3 DNA sequence: TGTGCCAGCAGCCCCCCCCATCGTGGCTACACCTTC. This codes for CASSPPHRGYTF.

The chain recombines TRBV19 with TRBJ1-2; unclear D gene. Germline CDR1 LNHDA, CDR2 SQIVND (reference sequence). Trimming stripped 3 bases from V and 2 bases from J, with 4 bases between. This CDR3 has 12 amino acids. The CDR3 spells CASSMKNYGYTF. In DNA, the CDR3 is TGTGCCAGTAGTATGAAGAACTATGGCTACACCTTC.

In the case of this clonotype: Being one base from a much bigger clone, this may be a read error. The chain joins TRBV28 to TRBJ2-3; D may be TRBD2 (6 bases). Judging by the DNA end, TRBJ2-5 fits better; the J call may be wrong. CDR1 is MDHEN, CDR2 SYDVKM, per germline. The CDR3 has 13 amino acids. Here the CDR3 reads CAAMRLGAETQYF. CDR3 nucleotide sequence: TGTGCCGCTATGAGACTAGGGGCAGAGACCCAGTACTTC.

The table lists this clonotype with many counts. The rearrangement joins TRBV12-3 or TRBV12-4 to TRBJ1-1; D not resolved. The CDR3 is made up of 15 amino acids. The V end was cut by 6 bases, the J end by 0 bases, with 14 bases between. The CDR3 nucleotides are TGTGCCAGCAGCCGGTTTGATTACTTGAACACTGAAGCTTTCTTT. Translating gives CASSRFDYLNTEAFF.

This clonotype was seen repeatedly, ten times or more. The chain uses TRBV27 and TRBJ2-1; TRBD2 matches at 9 bases. The CDR3 length is 14 residues. V shed 3 bases, J shed 9 bases, and the junction held 6 bases outside the gene matches. Germline assignment: CDR1 MNHEY and CDR2 SMNVEV (reference sequence). This CDR3 is CASSFGGRAAEQFF. The CDR3 region has the DNA TGTGCCAGCAGTTTTGGCGGGAGGGCCGCTGAGCAGTTCTTC.

The V gene is TRBV7-9, the J gene TRBJ2-2; 11 nucleotides align to TRBD2. The CDR3 is 17 residues long. Germline CDR1 is SEHNR and CDR2 is FQNEAQ (reference sequence). J gave up 5 bases and V 5 bases, and 10 bases lay outside the gene matches. Here the CDR3 reads CASSTQLAGDRTGELFF. CDR3 in DNA: TGTGCCAGCAGCACCCAACTAGCGGGAGATAGGACCGGGGAGCTGTTTTTT.

This clonotype occurred many times. V and J are TRBV7-2 and TRBJ2-7; TRBD1 aligns across 8 bases. The germline V gene has CDR1 SGHTA and CDR2 FQGNSA. V was pared by 4 bases and J by 5 bases, with 7 bases of the junction left unmatched. The CDR3 has 14 residues. The DNA for the CDR3 is TGTGCCAGCAGCTCCGACAGGGGAAGCGACGAGCAGTACTTC. This translates into CASSSDRGSDEQYF.

The table lists this clonotype with a few counts. This chain uses TRBV6-2 or TRBV6-3 with TRBJ2-7; D is unresolved. There are 15 residues in the CDR3. The V and J ends lost 2 bases and 0 bases respectively, with 11 bases between them. The germline V gene has CDR1 MNHEY and CDR2 SVGEGT. The CDR3 region is CASSYPGPLSYEQYF. As DNA, the CDR3 is TGTGCCAGCAGTTACCCTGGACCCCTCTCCTACGAGCAGTACTTC.

This clonotype was seen ten or more times. The gene calls are TRBV7-2 and TRBJ1-1; 7 bases are a match to TRBD1. With V trimmed by 8 bases and J by 3 bases, 6 bases remained unmatched. The CDR3 spans 13 residues. Germline CDR1 and CDR2: SGHTA and FQGNSA. The CDR3 bases are TGTGCCAGCTCGGACAGGTTGCACACTGAAGCTTTCTTT. This encodes CASSDRLHTEAFF.

Many counts were recorded for this clonotype. This sequence joins TRBV28 and TRBJ2-7; D not resolved. V lost 5 bases and J lost 0, with 14 bases in between. This CDR3 is 15 amino acids long. CDR1 MDHEN and CDR2 SYDVKM come from the germline V gene. The CDR3 nucleotides read TGTGCCAGCAGTCTCAGACTGGGCGTCTCCTACGAGCAGTACTTC. This sequence encodes CASSLRLGVSYEQYF.

For this clonotype: This may be a read error: a much more frequent sequence differs by one nucleotide. The genes are TRBV7-3 and TRBJ2-7, with 7 bases aligning to TRBD2. From germline, CDR1 is SGHTA and CDR2 FQGTGA. CDR3 length: 14 amino acids. V shed 2 bases, J shed 5 bases, and the junction held 6 bases outside the gene matches. CDR3 sequence (DNA): TGTGCCAGCAGCTTATTTGCGGGAGACGACGAGCAGTACTTC. This translates into CASSLFAGDDEQYF.

This clonotype occurred many times. The gene calls are TRBV28 and TRBJ2-3; no clear D. Germline V gene lookup returns CDR1 MDHEN and CDR2 SYDVKM. This CDR3 has 15 residues. The germline V and J ends were trimmed by 3 bases and 0 bases, with 10 bases remaining between them. CDR3 sequence: CASSFPLTSTDTQYF. The DNA for the CDR3 is TGTGCCAGCAGTTTCCCTTTGACTAGCACAGATACGCAGTATTTT.